The next 3 T cell receptor beta chains were all read from a single sample in a study of PD-1 blockade in mismatch repair-deficient tumors. Generated by immunoSEQ multiplex PCR, the TCRdb table keeps only in-frame clones and is missing some. Found here are about 34,000 clones, 75% to 90% of them singletons; the top ten hold 3% to 4%. The input for sequencing was PBMCs, taken less than 7 weeks after starting pembrolizumab. The receptors stem from an adult with mismatch repair-deficient cancer.

The chain joins TRBV11-2 to TRBJ2-1; 7 bases are shared with TRBD2. This CDR3 comprises 17 residues. Germline CDR1 is SGHAT and CDR2 is FQNNGV. Trimming took 0 bases from V and 0 from J; bases not matched to a gene: 5. The CDR3 sequence is CASSLDPLAASYNEQFF. Written as DNA, the CDR3 is TGTGCCAGCAGCTTAGACCCCCTAGCGGCCTCCTACAATGAGCAGTTCTTC.

The V and J genes are TRBV6-1 and TRBJ1-2, with 8 bases aligning to TRBD1. The trim removed 7 bases at V and 4 bases at J, leaving 11 bases unmatched. This CDR3 comprises 15 residues. The germline V gene encodes CDR1 MNHNS and CDR2 SASEGT. The CDR3 loop is CASKTTGVVFYGYTF. In DNA, the CDR3 is TGTGCCAGCAAGACGACAGGGGTCGTATTCTATGGCTACACCTTC.

The chain employs TRBV11-1 and TRBJ1-3, with D perhaps TRBD1 (5 bases). Trimming left V 1 base short and J 0 bases short, with 13 bases between. The germline V gene encodes CDR1 SGHAT and CDR2 FQDESV (reference sequence). This CDR3 is built from 17 residues. CDR3 DNA sequence: TGTGCCAGCAGCTTAGGTTACCGGGACTCCTCTGGAAACACCATATATTTT. Protein product: CASSLGYRDSSGNTIYF.